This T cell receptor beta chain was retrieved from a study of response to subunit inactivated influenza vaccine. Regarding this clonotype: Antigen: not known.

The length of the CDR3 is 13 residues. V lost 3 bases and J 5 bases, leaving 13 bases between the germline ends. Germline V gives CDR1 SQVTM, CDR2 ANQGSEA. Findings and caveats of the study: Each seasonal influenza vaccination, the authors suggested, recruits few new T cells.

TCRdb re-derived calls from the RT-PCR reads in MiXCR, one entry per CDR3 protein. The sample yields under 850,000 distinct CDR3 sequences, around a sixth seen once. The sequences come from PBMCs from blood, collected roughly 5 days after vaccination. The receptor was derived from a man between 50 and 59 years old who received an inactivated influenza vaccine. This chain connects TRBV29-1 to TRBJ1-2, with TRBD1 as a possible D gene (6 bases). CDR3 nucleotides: TGCAGCGTTGATATTGGCCAGGGGTATGGCTACACCTTC. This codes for CSVDIGQGYGYTF.